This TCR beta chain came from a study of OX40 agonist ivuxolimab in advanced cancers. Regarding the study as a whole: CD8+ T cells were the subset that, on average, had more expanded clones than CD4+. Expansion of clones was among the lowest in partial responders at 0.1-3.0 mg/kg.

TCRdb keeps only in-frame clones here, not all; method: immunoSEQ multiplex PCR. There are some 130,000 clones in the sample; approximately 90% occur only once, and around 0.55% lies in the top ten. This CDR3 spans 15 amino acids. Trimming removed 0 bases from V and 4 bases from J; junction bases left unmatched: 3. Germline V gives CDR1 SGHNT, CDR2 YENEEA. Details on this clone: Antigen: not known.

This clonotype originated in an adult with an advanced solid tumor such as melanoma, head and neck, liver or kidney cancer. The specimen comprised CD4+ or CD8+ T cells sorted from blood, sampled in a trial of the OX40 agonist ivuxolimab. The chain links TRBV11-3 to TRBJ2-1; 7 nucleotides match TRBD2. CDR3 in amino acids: CASSLEGGNYNEQFF. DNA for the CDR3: TGTGCCAGCAGCTTAGAGGGGGGGAATTACAATGAGCAGTTCTTC.